These 8 T cell receptor beta chains share one sample of origin, sequenced in a study of T cell clones after liver transplantation. Produced via immunoSEQ multiplex PCR; TCRdb's table is partial and in-frame only. This table has 45,000 or so clones, around 84% appearing once. Specimen: CD4+ T cells from blood, collected 24 months after liver transplant. The receptors stem from a human patient who received a liver transplant. The graft donor may be the source of some T cells.

V and J are TRBV28 and TRBJ1-5; TRBD1 might be the D (6 bases). The CDR3 consists of 14 residues. The germline V and J ends were trimmed by 3 bases and 5 bases, with 11 bases remaining between them. In germline, CDR1 is MDHEN, CDR2 SYDVKM. The CDR3 sequence is CASSLAGGHQPQHF. The CDR3, as DNA: TGTGCCAGCAGTTTGGCGGGGGGGCATCAGCCCCAGCATTTT.

This rearrangement joins TRBV9 to TRBJ1-1, with D unresolved. Trimming removed 3 bases from V and 5 bases from J, with 17 bases in between. Germline assignment: CDR1 SGDLS and CDR2 YYNGEE. The CDR3 is 15 amino acids. CDR3 bases: TGTGCCAGCAGCGACGGTCCGGTTTGGGATACTGAAGCTTTCTTT. Translating it yields CASSDGPVWDTEAFF.

The chain joins TRBV19 to TRBJ2-5; 7 nucleotides match TRBD2. This CDR3 has 14 residues. With 5 bases clipped from V and 4 bases from J, the junction kept 7 bases outside the gene matches. Per germline, CDR1 LNHDA and CDR2 SQIVND (reference sequence). CDR3 DNA: TGTGCCAGTAGTCCACGGGGGAGGGGAGAGACCCAGTACTTC. Translation gives CASSPRGRGETQYF.

The chain has TRBV11-2 and TRBJ2-7; 8 positions agree with TRBD1. Losses at the gene ends were 4 bases for V and 9 bases for J; bases not matched to a gene: 11. The CDR3 runs 14 residues. The V gene's germline CDR1 is SGHAT and CDR2 FQNNGV. The CDR3 nucleotides read TGTGCCAGCAGCTCACCGGGACAGGCCTACCTGCAGTACTTC. It yields the protein CASSSPGQAYLQYF.

This sequence joins TRBV5-1 and TRBJ2-7; no firm D call. The CDR3 contains 15 residues. V was trimmed by 4 bases and J by 5 bases, leaving 19 bases between them. Germline CDR1 is SGHRS and CDR2 is YFSETQ. The CDR3 DNA follows: TGCGCCAGCAGCCCCGTCAGACTGAGTAGCAACGAGCAGTACTTC. Translated, it gives CASSPVRLSSNEQYF.

The rearrangement links TRBV5-1 to TRBJ2-5, with 10 positions matching TRBD2. V shed 4 bases, J shed 5 bases, and the junction held 5 bases outside the gene matches. CDR1 is SGHRS, CDR2 YFSETQ, per germline. The CDR3 spans 14 residues. For the CDR3, the DNA is TGCGCCAGCAGCCCCGGGACTAGCGCGGAGACCCAGTACTTC. It yields the protein CASSPGTSAETQYF.

The chain links TRBV5-1 to TRBJ2-5; D unclear. The CDR3 contains 15 residues. Germline CDR1 and CDR2: SGHRS and YFSETQ. V was cut by 0 bases and J by 1 base, with 10 bases left in between. The CDR3 region has the DNA TGCGCCAGCAGCTTGGGTCGACCCTCCCAAGAGACCCAGTACTTC. Translation: CASSLGRPSQETQYF.

CDR3 DNA: TGTGCCAGTAGGGGTGGCGGGAGCGGGATAAACATTCAGTACTTC. Amino acids: CASRGGGSGINIQYF. V usage is TRBV19 and J usage is TRBJ2-4, with 7 nucleotides matching TRBD2. CDR3 length: 15 amino acids. Trimming removed 6 bases from V and 6 bases from J; junction bases left unmatched: 11. The V gene's germline CDR1 is LNHDA and CDR2 SQIVND (reference sequence). Looking up the rest from reference TRBV19 and TRBJ2-4 gives the full variable domain: DGGITQSPKYLFRKEGQNVTLSCEQNLNHDAMYWYRQDPGQGLRLIYYSQIVNDFQKGDIAEGYSVSREKKESFPLTVTSAQKNPTAFYLCASRGGGSGINIQYFGAGTRLSVL.